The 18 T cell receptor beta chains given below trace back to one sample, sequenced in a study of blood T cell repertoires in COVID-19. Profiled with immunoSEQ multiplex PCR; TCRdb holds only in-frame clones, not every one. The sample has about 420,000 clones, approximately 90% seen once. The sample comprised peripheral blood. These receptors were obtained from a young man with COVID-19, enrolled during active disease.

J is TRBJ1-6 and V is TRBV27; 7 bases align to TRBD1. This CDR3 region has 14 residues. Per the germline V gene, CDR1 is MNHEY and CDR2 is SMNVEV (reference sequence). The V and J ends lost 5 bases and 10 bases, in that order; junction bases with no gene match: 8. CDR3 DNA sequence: TGTGCCAGCAGTAGGGGGCCTGTAGGATCACCCCTCCACTTT. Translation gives CASSRGPVGSPLHF.

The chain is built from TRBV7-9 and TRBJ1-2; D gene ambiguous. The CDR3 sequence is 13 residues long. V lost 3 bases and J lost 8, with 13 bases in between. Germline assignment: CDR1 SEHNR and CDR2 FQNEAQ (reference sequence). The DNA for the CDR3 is TGTGCCAGCAGCTTTGAGGAGGCTAGGGGCTACACCTTC. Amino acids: CASSFEEARGYTF.

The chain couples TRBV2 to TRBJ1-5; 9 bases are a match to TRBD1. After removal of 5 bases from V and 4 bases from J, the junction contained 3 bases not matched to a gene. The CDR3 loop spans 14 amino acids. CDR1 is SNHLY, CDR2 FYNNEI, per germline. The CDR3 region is CASSHGTGNQPQHF. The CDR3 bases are TGTGCCAGCAGTCACGGGACAGGGAATCAGCCCCAGCATTTT.

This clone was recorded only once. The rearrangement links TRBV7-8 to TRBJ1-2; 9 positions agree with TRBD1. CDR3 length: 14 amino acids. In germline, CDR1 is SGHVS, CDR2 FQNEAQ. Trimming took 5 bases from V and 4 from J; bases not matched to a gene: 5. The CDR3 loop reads CASSGGQGPYGYTF. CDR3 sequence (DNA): TGTGCCAGCAGCGGGGGACAGGGACCCTATGGCTACACCTTC.

The CDR3 nucleotides are TGTGCCAGCAGCCCCGAGACAGGGGTTACCTACGAGCAGTACTTC. It is translated as CASSPETGVTYEQYF. The gene calls are TRBV7-2 and TRBJ2-7; 8 positions match TRBD1. V shed 5 bases and J 2 bases; nucleotides not matched to a gene: 8. This CDR3 is 15 amino acids long. The V gene's germline CDR1 is SGHTA and CDR2 FQGNSA. The full variable domain, completed using reference TRBV7-2 and TRBJ2-7, is GAGVSQSPSNKVTEKGKDVELRCDPISGHTALYWYRQSLGQGLEFLIYFQGNSAPDKSGLPSDRFSAERTGGSVSTLTIQRTQQEDSAVYLCASSPETGVTYEQYFGPGTRLTVT.

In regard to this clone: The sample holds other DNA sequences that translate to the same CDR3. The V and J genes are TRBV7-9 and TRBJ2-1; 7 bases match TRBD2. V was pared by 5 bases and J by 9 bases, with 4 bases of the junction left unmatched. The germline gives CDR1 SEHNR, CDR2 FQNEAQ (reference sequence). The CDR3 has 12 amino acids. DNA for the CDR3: TGTGCCAGCAGCCCCCCGGGAGGTGAGCAGTTCTTC. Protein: CASSPPGGEQFF.

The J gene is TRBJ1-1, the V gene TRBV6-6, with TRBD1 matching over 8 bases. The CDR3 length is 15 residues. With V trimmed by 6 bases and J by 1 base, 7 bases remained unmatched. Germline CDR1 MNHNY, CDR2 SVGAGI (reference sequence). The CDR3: CASRPSGGQNTEAFF. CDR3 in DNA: TGTGCCAGCAGGCCTTCAGGGGGCCAGAACACTGAAGCTTTCTTT.

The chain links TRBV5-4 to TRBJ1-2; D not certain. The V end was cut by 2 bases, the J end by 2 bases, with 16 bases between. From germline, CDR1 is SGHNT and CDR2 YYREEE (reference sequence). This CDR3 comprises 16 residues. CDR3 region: CASSLPPPPGNYGYTF. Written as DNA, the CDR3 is TGTGCCAGCAGCTTACCCCCTCCTCCGGGGAACTATGGCTACACCTTC.

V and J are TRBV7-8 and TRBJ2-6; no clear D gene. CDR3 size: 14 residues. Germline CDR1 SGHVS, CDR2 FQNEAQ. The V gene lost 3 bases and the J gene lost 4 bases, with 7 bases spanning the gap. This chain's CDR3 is CASSFQRGANVLTF. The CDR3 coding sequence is TGTGCCAGCAGCTTCCAGCGCGGGGCCAACGTCCTGACTTTC.

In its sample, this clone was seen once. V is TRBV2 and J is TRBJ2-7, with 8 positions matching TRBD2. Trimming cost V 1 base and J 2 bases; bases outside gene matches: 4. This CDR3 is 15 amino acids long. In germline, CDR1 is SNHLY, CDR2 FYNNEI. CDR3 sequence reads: CASSEVEGLAYEQYF. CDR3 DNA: TGTGCCAGCAGTGAAGTTGAGGGACTAGCCTACGAGCAGTACTTC.

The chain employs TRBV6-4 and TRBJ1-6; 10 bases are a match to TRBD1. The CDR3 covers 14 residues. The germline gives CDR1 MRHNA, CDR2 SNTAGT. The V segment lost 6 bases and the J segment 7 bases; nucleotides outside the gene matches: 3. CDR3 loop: CASSAGQGNSPLHF. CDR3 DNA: TGTGCCAGCAGCGCGGGACAGGGGAATTCACCCCTCCACTTT.

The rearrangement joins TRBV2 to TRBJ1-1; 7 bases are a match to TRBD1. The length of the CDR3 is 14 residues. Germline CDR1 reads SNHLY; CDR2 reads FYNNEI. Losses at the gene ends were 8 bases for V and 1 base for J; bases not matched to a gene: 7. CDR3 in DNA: TGTGCCAGCCTTTTCTGGACAGGGAACACTGAAGCTTTCTTT. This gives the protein CASLFWTGNTEAFF.

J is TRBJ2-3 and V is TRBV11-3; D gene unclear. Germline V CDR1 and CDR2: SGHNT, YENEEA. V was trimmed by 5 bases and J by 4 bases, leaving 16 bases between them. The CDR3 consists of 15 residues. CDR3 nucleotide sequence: TGTGCCAGCAGCCCCAATGCAGGATATGCAGATACGCAGTATTTT. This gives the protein CASSPNAGYADTQYF. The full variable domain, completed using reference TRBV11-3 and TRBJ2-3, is EAGVVQSPRYKIIEKKQPVAFWCNPISGHNTLYWYLQNLGQGPELLIRYENEEAVDDSQLPKDRFSAERLKGVDSTLKIQPAELGDSAVYLCASSPNAGYADTQYFGPGTRLTVL.

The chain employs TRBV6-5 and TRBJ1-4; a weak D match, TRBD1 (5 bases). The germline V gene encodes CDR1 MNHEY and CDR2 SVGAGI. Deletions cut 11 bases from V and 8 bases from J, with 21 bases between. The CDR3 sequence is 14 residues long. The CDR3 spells CAGRRGTENEKLFF. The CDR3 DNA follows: TGTGCCGGAAGGCGGGGGACGGAGAACGAAAAACTGTTTTTT.

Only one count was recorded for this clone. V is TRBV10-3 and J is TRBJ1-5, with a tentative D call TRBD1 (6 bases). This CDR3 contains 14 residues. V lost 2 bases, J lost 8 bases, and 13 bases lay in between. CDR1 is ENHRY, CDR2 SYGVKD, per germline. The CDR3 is CAISEGGGGKPQHF. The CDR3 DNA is TGTGCCATCAGTGAGGGGGGCGGGGGAAAGCCCCAGCATTTT.

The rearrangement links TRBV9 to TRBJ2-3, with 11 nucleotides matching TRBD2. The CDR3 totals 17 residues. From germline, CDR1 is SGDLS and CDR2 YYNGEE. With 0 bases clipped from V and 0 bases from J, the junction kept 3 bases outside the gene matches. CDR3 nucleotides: TGTGCCAGCAGCGTAGGGGCTAGCGGGAGGAGCACAGATACGCAGTATTTT. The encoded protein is CASSVGASGRSTDTQYF.

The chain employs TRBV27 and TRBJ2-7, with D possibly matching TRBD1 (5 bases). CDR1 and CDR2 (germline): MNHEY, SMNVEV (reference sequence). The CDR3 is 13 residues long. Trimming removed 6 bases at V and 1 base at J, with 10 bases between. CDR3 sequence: CASSQGVSYEQYF. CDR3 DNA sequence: TGTGCCAGCAGCCAAGGGGTTTCCTACGAGCAGTACTTC.

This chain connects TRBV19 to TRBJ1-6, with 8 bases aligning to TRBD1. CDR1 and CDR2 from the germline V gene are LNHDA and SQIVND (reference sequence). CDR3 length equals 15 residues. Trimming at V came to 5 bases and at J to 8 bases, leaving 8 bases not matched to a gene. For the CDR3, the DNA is TGTGCCAGTAGTGTCCCGACAGGGGCGGATTCACCCCTCCACTTT. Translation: CASSVPTGADSPLHF.